Following are 29 T cell receptor beta chains from one sample sequenced in a study of early T cells in non-severe SARS-CoV-2 infection (dated by TCRdb to the early 2020s). The library was generated by 5' RACE. Instrument on record: NextSeq 500. TCRdb's own reprocessing of the public reads used fastp at Q25 and MiXCR and kept productive beta chains. Rows are unified per CDR3 protein, each entry keeping the most common DNA and genes. For this sample there are about 66,000 distinct CDR3 sequences; less than 15% appear just once. The ten largest clones represent over 6.5% of the sample. The source material was whole blood. Receptors were obtained from an adult who was a healthcare worker with PCR-confirmed SARS-CoV-2 infection or an uninfected control (not recorded which).

This chain uses TRBV5-4 with TRBJ2-2, with D perhaps given as TRBD1 or TRBD2 (6 bases each). Per the germline V gene, CDR1 is SGHNT and CDR2 is YYREEE (reference sequence). This CDR3 contains 18 residues. The germline V and J ends were trimmed by 4 bases and 3 bases, with 22 bases remaining between them. CDR3 nucleotide sequence: TGTGCCAGCAGCCCTCCCCCCCGGGGGCGCGGGTACACCGGGGAGCTGTTTTTT. Residues: CASSPPPRGRGYTGELFF.

This clonotype appeared many times. The chain uses TRBV2 and TRBJ2-1; D not resolved. Per germline, CDR1 SNHLY and CDR2 FYNNEI. The CDR3 has 11 amino acids. Trimming removed 4 bases at V and 12 bases at J, with 10 bases between. The chain's CDR3 is CASSVGYGQFF. The CDR3 DNA reads TGTGCCAGCAGTGTGGGGTACGGGCAGTTCTTC. The complete variable domain, with remaining parts taken from reference TRBV2 and TRBJ2-1, reads EPEVTQTPSHQVTQMGQEVILRCVPISNHLYFYWYRQILGQKVEFLVSFYNNEISEKSEIFDDQFSVERPDGSNFTLKIRSTKLEDSAMYFCASSVGYGQFFGPGTRLTVL.

This clonotype was observed at least ten times. J is TRBJ1-1 and V is TRBV6-6, with a weak D call TRBD1 (5 bases). The CDR3 consists of 18 residues. Germline V CDR1 and CDR2: MNHNY, SVGAGI (reference sequence). The V end was cut by 5 bases, the J end by 4 bases, with 26 bases between. CDR3 residues: CASSRTSAWSREGTEAFF. CDR3 coding DNA: TGTGCCAGCAGTCGAACTTCCGCGTGGTCCAGGGAAGGCACTGAAGCTTTCTTT.

The chain has TRBV29-1 and TRBJ2-1; possibly TRBD2 for D (6 bases). Looked up from germline, CDR1 is SQVTM and CDR2 is ANQGSEA. This CDR3 spans 10 amino acids. V was pared by 7 bases and J by 6 bases, with 7 bases between. The CDR3 spells CSASVNEQFF. For the CDR3, the DNA is TGCAGCGCTAGCGTCAATGAGCAGTTCTTC.

The rearrangement joins TRBV29-1 to TRBJ2-7; D uncertain. This CDR3 comprises 13 residues. Trimming took 6 bases from V and 3 from J, leaving 15 bases between them. Germline CDR1 SQVTM, CDR2 ANQGSEA. In DNA form, the CDR3 reads TGCAGCGTCGAAACCAATAACCTCTACGAGCAGTACTTC. Its translation is CSVETNNLYEQYF.

The sample holds a few counts of this clonotype. The gene calls are TRBV5-1 and TRBJ2-1; D gene ambiguous. The germline V gene has CDR1 SGHRS and CDR2 YFSETQ. The CDR3 runs to 13 residues. V was pared by 4 bases and J by 1 base, with 6 bases between. CDR3 amino acids: CASSARSYNEQFF. The DNA of the CDR3 is TGCGCCAGCAGCGCCCGTTCCTACAATGAGCAGTTCTTC.

This clonotype was counted ten times or more. The chain has TRBV5-1 and TRBJ2-2; D remains unclear. Trimming left V 0 bases short and J 8 bases short, with 5 bases between. This CDR3 contains 12 residues. Germline V lookup: CDR1 SGHRS, CDR2 YFSETQ. The DNA for the CDR3 is TGCGCCAGCAGCTTGGCCGGGGGGGAGCTGTTTTTT. Translated: CASSLAGGELFF.

The J gene is TRBJ1-6, the V gene TRBV20-1, with 9 bases lining up with TRBD1. The V gene's germline CDR1 is DFQATT and CDR2 SNEGSKA (reference sequence). V lost 5 bases to trimming and J lost 3 bases; unmatched junction nucleotides: 17. The length of the CDR3 is 19 residues. In DNA, the CDR3 is TGCAGTGCTCAACTCAGCCGGGACAGGGCGTTATACTATAATTCACCCCTCCACTTT. Encoded protein: CSAQLSRDRALYYNSPLHF.

This clonotype was counted at least ten times. V is TRBV7-6 and J is TRBJ2-3, with 14 bases fitting TRBD2. The germline CDR1 and CDR2 sequences are SGHVS and FNYEAQ. The CDR3 spans 17 residues. V gave up 3 bases and J gave up 2 bases; unmatched junction bases: 4. DNA for the CDR3: TGTGCCAGCAGCTTGACTAGCGGGAGGGCGTCCACAGATACGCAGTATTTT. It translates to CASSLTSGRASTDTQYF.

This clonotype occurred many times. The chain employs TRBV7-2 and TRBJ2-7; D is perhaps TRBD2 (6 bases). The germline V gene has CDR1 SGHTA and CDR2 FQGNSA. V was shortened by 5 bases and J by 2 bases, with 16 bases between the two germline ends. The CDR3 is 15 amino acids. The CDR3 spells CASSPRRDFAYEQYF. The CDR3 DNA is TGTGCCAGCAGCCCTCGAAGGGACTTTGCCTACGAGCAGTACTTC.

V is TRBV2 and J is TRBJ2-3, with TRBD1 matching 7 bases. With V trimmed by 4 bases and J by 6 bases, 4 bases remained unmatched. The CDR3 sequence is 13 residues long. The germline gives CDR1 SNHLY, CDR2 FYNNEI. The CDR3 here is CASSANRGDTQYF. CDR3 sequence (DNA): TGTGCCAGCAGTGCGAACAGGGGTGATACGCAGTATTTT.

This clonotype qualifies as medium-sized. This chain links TRBV20-1 with TRBJ2-3; TRBD2 might be the D (6 bases). This CDR3 is built from 16 residues. Trimming removed 4 bases at V and 2 bases at J, with 19 bases between. From germline, CDR1 is DFQATT and CDR2 SNEGSKA (reference sequence). CDR3 nucleotide sequence: TGCAGTGCTACCGGTGGGGTAGCGGCAAACACAGATACGCAGTATTTT. The encoded protein is CSATGGVAANTDTQYF.

The V call is TRBV29-1, the J call TRBJ2-7; 7 bases line up with TRBD1. Germline CDR1 reads SQVTM; CDR2 reads ANQGSEA. The trim removed 5 bases at V and 6 bases at J, leaving 1 base unmatched. The CDR3 runs to 10 residues. The CDR3 coding sequence is TGCAGCGTTCAGGGGGTCGAGCAGTACTTC. Encoded protein: CSVQGVEQYF.

The chain uses TRBV28 and TRBJ2-4; 7 nucleotides align to TRBD1. CDR3 length: 14 residues. V shed 3 bases, J shed 4 bases, and the junction held 3 bases outside the gene matches. Germline V lookup: CDR1 MDHEN, CDR2 SYDVKM. The CDR3 DNA reads as TGTGCCAGCAGTTTTGGACAGGAAAAAAACATTCAGTACTTC. It yields the protein CASSFGQEKNIQYF.

In this sample, this clonotype turned up many times. This rearrangement joins TRBV29-1 to TRBJ1-5; 9 bases fit TRBD1. V shed 1 base, J shed 5 bases, and the junction held 0 bases outside the gene matches. The CDR3 sequence is 13 residues long. CDR1 and CDR2 (germline): SQVTM, ANQGSEA. The CDR3 loop reads CSVEGTGDQPQHF. CDR3 bases: TGCAGCGTTGAAGGGACAGGGGATCAGCCCCAGCATTTT.

The chain uses TRBV5-1 and TRBJ1-1; D call uncertain. Germline CDR1 reads SGHRS; CDR2 reads YFSETQ. V was pared by 5 bases and J by 6 bases, with 20 bases between. This CDR3 is built from 15 residues. CDR3 in amino acids: CASSLSSGLKAEAFF. The CDR3 DNA reads TGCGCCAGCAGTCTCTCCTCCGGATTGAAAGCTGAAGCTTTCTTT.

This clonotype came up a few times. This chain links TRBV12-3 or TRBV12-4 with TRBJ2-2; TRBD1 might be the D (6 bases). CDR3 length equals 14 residues. V lost 4 bases, J lost 1 base, and 7 bases lay in between. Written as DNA, the CDR3 is TGTGCCAGCAGTTCGACAGGGAACACCGGGGAGCTGTTTTTT. Translating it yields CASSSTGNTGELFF.

This clonotype has at least ten counts. The chain is built from TRBV20-1 and TRBJ2-4, with 9 bases aligning to TRBD2. Germline V gene data show CDR1 as DFQATT and CDR2 as SNEGSKA (reference sequence). Unmatched junction bases numbered 8, after V lost 5 bases and J lost 3 bases. This CDR3 spans 15 amino acids. The CDR3 region is CSAQAPSGVKNIQYF. The DNA for the CDR3 is TGCAGTGCTCAAGCTCCTAGCGGGGTCAAAAACATTCAGTACTTC.

This clonotype showed up just a few times. The V and J genes are TRBV11-2 and TRBJ2-2; 9 positions agree with TRBD2. The germline CDR1 and CDR2 sequences are SGHAT and FQNNGV. The J segment lost 6 bases and the V segment lost 2 bases, leaving 10 bases of the junction unmatched. CDR3 length equals 17 residues. This CDR3 reads CASSLRRASGKAGELFF. In DNA form, the CDR3 reads TGTGCCAGCAGCTTACGCCGGGCTAGCGGGAAGGCCGGGGAGCTGTTTTTT.

The chain is built from TRBV28 and TRBJ1-2, with 8 bases lining up with TRBD1. Germline CDR1 reads MDHEN; CDR2 reads SYDVKM. J gave up 1 base and V 6 bases, and 4 bases lay outside the gene matches. The CDR3 consists of 14 residues. The CDR3 loop is CASRAGGINYGYTF. CDR3 coding DNA: TGTGCCAGCAGGGCAGGGGGCATTAACTATGGCTACACCTTC.

This clonotype was observed a handful of times. This rearrangement joins TRBV11-2 to TRBJ1-2, with a possible D match to TRBD1 (6 bases). The V end lost 5 bases, the J end lost 4 bases, and 20 bases lay between the germline ends. The CDR3 extends over 16 amino acids. Germline V lookup: CDR1 SGHAT, CDR2 FQNNGV. The DNA for the CDR3 is TGTGCCAGCAGCCCCTTAAGCCCCCGAGGGGGCTATGGCTACACCTTC. This gives the protein CASSPLSPRGGYGYTF.

This clonotype showed up just a few times. The rearrangement joins TRBV20-1 to TRBJ1-4; D is undetermined. The CDR3 is 14 amino acids. Germline V CDR1 and CDR2: DFQATT, SNEGSKA (reference sequence). Trimming cost V 1 base and J 0 bases, with 6 bases left between them. In DNA form, the CDR3 reads TGCAGTGCTAGAGTATTTTCAACTAATGAAAAACTGTTTTTT. Protein product: CSARVFSTNEKLFF.

This clonotype showed up many times. This chain joins TRBV20-1 and TRBJ2-2, with a possible D match to TRBD2 (6 bases). The germline CDR1 and CDR2 sequences are DFQATT and SNEGSKA (reference sequence). V lost 6 bases and J lost 2, with 16 bases in between. The CDR3 contains 15 residues. The CDR3 DNA reads TGCAGTGCCCCTAACGCGGGGCCCAACACCGGGGAGCTGTTTTTT. It translates to CSAPNAGPNTGELFF.

This clonotype was seen ten or more times. The chain links TRBV19 to TRBJ2-1, with D maybe TRBD1 (6 bases). The CDR3 runs to 15 residues. Deletions cut 8 bases from V and 0 bases from J, with 14 bases between. Germline assignment: CDR1 LNHDA and CDR2 SQIVND (reference sequence). The CDR3: CASCMGAHSYNEQFF. DNA for the CDR3: TGTGCCAGTTGCATGGGGGCCCACTCCTACAATGAGCAGTTCTTC.

The rearrangement uses TRBV7-8 and TRBJ1-5; D not certain. This CDR3 contains 14 residues. Germline CDR1 SGHVS, CDR2 FQNEAQ. V lost 4 bases to trimming and J lost 4 bases, with 11 bases between them. In DNA form, the CDR3 reads TGTGCCAGCAGCTGGAACCGGGGAAATCAGCCCCAGCATTTT. Its protein product is CASSWNRGNQPQHF.

This clonotype has only a few counts. In nucleotides, the CDR3 is TGTGCCAGCAGTTACTCAGGGGGGCCGTTGAACACCGGGGAGCTGTTTTTT. Translated, it gives CASSYSGGPLNTGELFF. The V gene is TRBV6-5, the J gene TRBJ2-2; the D call may be TRBD1 or TRBD2 (6 bases each). CDR1 is MNHEY, CDR2 SVGAGI, per germline. Trimming pared 0 bases from V and 1 base from J, leaving 12 bases between. The CDR3 contains 17 residues.

The J gene is TRBJ2-7, the V gene TRBV7-9; D possibly uses TRBD1 or TRBD2 (5 bases each). V was trimmed by 3 bases and J by 4 bases, leaving 10 bases between them. The CDR3 is made up of 13 amino acids. Germline CDR1 is SEHNR and CDR2 is FQNEAQ (reference sequence). The CDR3 loop reads CASSLGDGYEQYF. The CDR3 nucleotides are TGTGCCAGCAGCTTGGGGGACGGGTACGAGCAGTACTTC.

This clonotype was seen a handful of times. This rearrangement joins TRBV13 to TRBJ2-7, with 7 nucleotides matching TRBD1. The CDR3 runs to 16 residues. V lost 1 base and J lost 0; bases outside the gene matches: 6. In germline, CDR1 is PRHDT, CDR2 FYEKMQ (reference sequence). The CDR3 nucleotides are TGTGCCAGCAGCTTAGTTCAGACAGGGCACTCCTACGAGCAGTACTTC. Its translation is CASSLVQTGHSYEQYF.

There are many counts of this clonotype. The chain links TRBV20-1 to TRBJ1-2; 9 bases match TRBD1. CDR3 length equals 13 residues. V shed 7 bases and J 4 bases; nucleotides not matched to a gene: 7. CDR1 is DFQATT and CDR2 is SNEGSKA in the germline V gene (reference sequence). The CDR3 DNA is TGCAGTGTACACAGGGGGCTGGGCTATGGCTACACCTTC. Translating gives CSVHRGLGYGYTF.